The next 9 T cell receptor beta chains were all read from a single sample in a study of identical twins. TCRdb called the 5' RACE reads again in MiXCR, with one record for every CDR3 protein. The data hold 520,000 or so distinct CDR3 sequences, with around 20% observed a single time. The same data also went into a second study, on T cells expressing NK-cell markers.

Sequenced material: CD4+ T cells sorted from blood. These receptors were collected from a young woman in good health.

The chain carries TRBV25-1 and TRBJ2-3; D is ambiguous. The germline V and J ends were trimmed by 2 bases and 6 bases, with 3 bases remaining between them. Germline lookup yields CDR1 MGHDK and CDR2 SYGVNS. CDR3 length: 11 amino acids. The CDR3 coding sequence is TGTGCCAGCAGTGAAGAGGATACGCAGTATTTT. This sequence encodes CASSEEDTQYF.

This clonotype was detected only a few times. The chain uses TRBV20-1 and TRBJ2-3, with D uncertain. The germline V and J ends were trimmed by 7 bases and 0 bases, with 14 bases remaining between them. The germline gives CDR1 DFQATT, CDR2 SNEGSKA (reference sequence). CDR3 length equals 14 residues. The CDR3 region is CSVRAVPSTDTQYF. Written as DNA, the CDR3 is TGCAGTGTAAGGGCGGTACCTAGCACAGATACGCAGTATTTT.

The chain has TRBV6-1 and TRBJ1-5; D might be TRBD1 (6 bases). The CDR3 is 14 amino acids. From germline, CDR1 is MNHNS and CDR2 SASEGT. The V end was cut by 5 bases, the J end by 4 bases, with 12 bases between. The CDR3 spells CASSRGGFNQPQHF. CDR3 in DNA: TGTGCCAGCAGTCGAGGGGGTTTTAATCAGCCCCAGCATTTT.

V usage is TRBV6-1 and J usage is TRBJ2-7; D remains ambiguous. The CDR3 covers 12 residues. V was pared by 2 bases and J by 6 bases, with 8 bases between. The germline V gene has CDR1 MNHNS and CDR2 SASEGT. The CDR3 nucleotides read TGTGCCAGCAGTGAATTGACTGGCGAGCAGTACTTC. It specifies CASSELTGEQYF.

A few counts support this clonotype. The chain links TRBV20-1 to TRBJ2-6; D is unresolved. The V end was cut by 0 bases, the J end by 0 bases, with 12 bases between. Germline V gene data show CDR1 as DFQATT and CDR2 as SNEGSKA (reference sequence). There are 17 residues in the CDR3. The CDR3 region has the DNA TGCAGTGCTAGAGATCCCGTACCGAGCTCTGGGGCCAACGTCCTGACTTTC. Its translation: CSARDPVPSSGANVLTF.

This chain links TRBV6-2 or TRBV6-3 with TRBJ2-1; 9 nucleotides match TRBD2. Germline CDR1 is MNHEY and CDR2 is SVGEGT. The CDR3 has 15 amino acids. Losses at the gene ends were 5 bases for V and 6 bases for J; bases not matched to a gene: 8. This CDR3 is CASSHEAGGRNEQFF. The CDR3 coding sequence is TGTGCCAGCAGTCACGAAGCGGGAGGACGCAATGAGCAGTTCTTC.

This clonotype was observed a few times. CDR3 in DNA: TGTGCCAGCAGCTTGCTTACCGTATCCTACAATGAGCAGTTCTTC. It is translated as CASSLLTVSYNEQFF. This chain joins TRBV5-7 and TRBJ2-1, with D unclear. TRBV5-7 is filed as an ORF, its function uncertain. CDR3 length: 15 amino acids. Deletions cut 1 base from V and 1 base from J, with 9 bases between.

CDR3 nucleotide sequence: TGTGCCAGCAGCTTGGACAGGGGGCGTCACCAAGAGACCCAGTACTTC. Translation: CASSLDRGRHQETQYF. The chain has TRBV5-5 and TRBJ2-5, with 9 bases matching TRBD1. V shed 0 bases and J 0 bases; nucleotides not matched to a gene: 3. CDR3 length: 16 amino acids. CDR1 SGHKS and CDR2 YYEKEE come from the germline V gene (reference sequence).

J is TRBJ1-1 and V is TRBV9; TRBD1 is a possible D gene (5 bases). Germline loops: CDR1 SGDLS, CDR2 YYNGEE. This CDR3 comprises 15 residues. The V end was cut by 2 bases, the J end by 0 bases, with 11 bases between. CDR3 in DNA: TGTGCCAGCAGCGTCGACAGAGAGATGAACACTGAAGCTTTCTTT. This codes for CASSVDREMNTEAFF.